Listed below are T cell receptor beta chains from one sample, sequenced in a study of T cell clonotyping in hematopoietic cell transplantation. Clones were read by immunoSEQ multiplex PCR, and TCRdb kept only the in-frame ones, dropping some. The table has some 3,000 clones, roughly four fifths seen once. The sequenced sample was peripheral blood mononuclear cells, obtained 30 days after allogeneic stem cell transplant. The receptor set was obtained from a male patient over 55 who had an allogeneic stem cell transplant, so T cells may come from the graft donor. Some clones in this sample may be carry-over from other donors' samples. CDR3s include the opening cysteine and the closing phenylalanine or tryptophan. The order of the fields is D gene, V gene, J gene, clone size, CDR3 protein, CDR3 DNA. A D gene is named only where the DNA matches it firmly. Part of the rows lack a size; the others show once, few, many or a class for expanded clones.

d_call: TRBD1
v_call: TRBV5-4
j_call: TRBJ2-5
clone_size: -
cdr3_aa: CASSRGRGQGGPETQYF
cdr3_nt: TGTGCCAGCAGCCGAGGGAGGGGACAGGGAGGCCCAGAGACCCAGTACTTC

d_call: TRBD2
v_call: TRBV5-1
j_call: TRBJ2-3
clone_size: once
cdr3_aa: CASSFESGVTDTQYF
cdr3_nt: TGCGCCAGCAGCTTTGAGAGCGGGGTTACAGATACGCAGTATTTT

d_call: TRBD1
v_call: TRBV30
j_call: TRBJ2-7
clone_size: -
cdr3_aa: CAWSPGQGAQEQYF
cdr3_nt: TGTGCCTGGAGTCCCGGACAGGGGGCCCAGGAGCAGTACTTC

d_call: -
v_call: TRBV7-3
j_call: TRBJ2-2
clone_size: -
cdr3_aa: CASSETGNGELFF
cdr3_nt: TGTGCCAGCAGCGAAACCGGGAACGGGGAGCTGTTTTTT

d_call: -
v_call: TRBV28
j_call: TRBJ2-7
clone_size: -
cdr3_aa: CASSFGQFSYEQYF
cdr3_nt: TGTGCCAGCAGTTTTGGGCAGTTCTCCTACGAGCAGTACTTC

d_call: -
v_call: TRBV11-2
j_call: TRBJ1-1
clone_size: -
cdr3_aa: CASSLGTPWAAFF
cdr3_nt: TGTGCCAGCAGCTTAGGGACCCCCTGGGCAGCTTTCTTT

d_call: -
v_call: TRBV5-1
j_call: TRBJ2-1
clone_size: -
cdr3_aa: CASSSVDRGADEQFF
cdr3_nt: TGCGCCAGCAGCTCGGTAGATCGGGGGGCGGATGAGCAGTTCTTC

d_call: -
v_call: TRBV28
j_call: TRBJ2-5
clone_size: -
cdr3_aa: CASSHRALLQETQYF
cdr3_nt: TGTGCCAGCAGTCACCGGGCACTACTCCAAGAGACCCAGTACTTC

d_call: -
v_call: TRBV19
j_call: TRBJ1-5
clone_size: -
cdr3_aa: CASSIKGGLSQPQHF
cdr3_nt: TGTGCCAGTAGTATCAAGGGGGGGCTAAGTCAGCCCCAGCATTTT

d_call: TRBD2
v_call: TRBV10-3
j_call: TRBJ2-3
clone_size: few
cdr3_aa: CAIRSGDTDTQYF
cdr3_nt: TGTGCCATCAGAAGCGGGGACACAGATACGCAGTATTTT

d_call: -
v_call: TRBV15
j_call: TRBJ2-1
clone_size: few
cdr3_aa: CATSRGQGAREQFF
cdr3_nt: TGTGCCACCAGCAGAGGACAAGGGGCTCGGGAGCAGTTCTTC

d_call: TRBD2
v_call: TRBV5-1
j_call: TRBJ2-3
clone_size: -
cdr3_aa: CASSLGLAVSTDTQYF
cdr3_nt: TGCGCCAGCAGCTTAGGACTAGCGGTTAGCACAGATACGCAGTATTTT

d_call: -
v_call: TRBV6-5
j_call: TRBJ1-5
clone_size: -
cdr3_aa: CASSASRGTGQPQHF
cdr3_nt: TGTGCCAGCAGTGCATCAAGAGGGACGGGTCAGCCCCAGCATTTT

d_call: -
v_call: TRBV4-1
j_call: TRBJ2-5
clone_size: -
cdr3_aa: CASSQDGTREETQYF
cdr3_nt: TGCGCCAGCAGCCAAGACGGGACTCGAGAAGAGACCCAGTACTTC

d_call: -
v_call: TRBV27
j_call: TRBJ2-5
clone_size: -
cdr3_aa: CATSAHETQYF
cdr3_nt: TGTGCCACCTCCGCCCATGAGACCCAGTACTTC

d_call: -
v_call: TRBV7-2
j_call: TRBJ2-2
clone_size: -
cdr3_aa: CASSLNAATGELFF
cdr3_nt: TGTGCCAGCAGCTTAAACGCGGCCACCGGGGAGCTGTTTTTT

d_call: TRBD1
v_call: TRBV6-1
j_call: TRBJ1-3
clone_size: -
cdr3_aa: CASSGLGQGGNTIYF
cdr3_nt: TGTGCCAGCAGCGGACTAGGACAGGGAGGAAACACCATATATTTT

d_call: -
v_call: TRBV6-5
j_call: TRBJ1-1
clone_size: -
cdr3_aa: CASREGVTEAFF
cdr3_nt: TGTGCCAGCAGGGAGGGGGTCACTGAAGCTTTCTTT

d_call: -
v_call: TRBV28
j_call: TRBJ2-3
clone_size: -
cdr3_aa: CASLWAAGAADTQYF
cdr3_nt: TGTGCCAGTCTTTGGGCGGCCGGCGCGGCAGATACGCAGTATTTT

d_call: TRBD1
v_call: TRBV7-2
j_call: TRBJ1-5
clone_size: -
cdr3_aa: CASSELGQINQPQHF
cdr3_nt: TGTGCCAGCAGCGAACTGGGACAGATCAATCAGCCCCAGCATTTT

d_call: -
v_call: TRBV11-2
j_call: TRBJ1-5
clone_size: -
cdr3_aa: CASSFGFNQPQHF
cdr3_nt: TGTGCCAGCAGCTTCGGGTTCAATCAGCCCCAGCATTTT

d_call: -
v_call: TRBV6-5
j_call: TRBJ2-3
clone_size: -
cdr3_aa: CASSRSTDTQYF
cdr3_nt: TGTGCCAGCAGCCGTAGCACAGATACGCAGTATTTT

d_call: TRBD1
v_call: TRBV6-1
j_call: TRBJ2-2
clone_size: -
cdr3_aa: CASSVTGQGNTGELFF
cdr3_nt: TGTGCCAGCAGTGTCACCGGACAGGGGAACACCGGGGAGCTGTTTTTT

d_call: -
v_call: TRBV7-2
j_call: TRBJ2-5
clone_size: -
cdr3_aa: CASSLVGLQETQYF
cdr3_nt: TGTGCCAGCAGCTTAGTCGGGCTCCAAGAGACCCAGTACTTC

d_call: TRBD2
v_call: TRBV30
j_call: TRBJ2-4
clone_size: -
cdr3_aa: CAWSVQMTSGSTKNIQYF
cdr3_nt: TGTGCCTGGAGTGTACAGATGACTAGCGGGAGTACCAAAAACATTCAGTACTTC

d_call: -
v_call: TRBV15
j_call: TRBJ2-2
clone_size: -
cdr3_aa: CATSRDMGGRTGELFF
cdr3_nt: TGTGCCACCAGCAGAGATATGGGGGGCAGAACCGGGGAGCTGTTTTTT

d_call: TRBD1
v_call: TRBV7-9
j_call: TRBJ2-7
clone_size: -
cdr3_aa: CASSLEGTGGEQYF
cdr3_nt: TGTGCCAGCAGCTTAGAGGGGACAGGGGGAGAGCAGTACTTC

d_call: TRBD1
v_call: TRBV7-3
j_call: TRBJ1-1
clone_size: -
cdr3_aa: CASSWTGGMNTEAFF
cdr3_nt: TGTGCCAGCAGCTGGACAGGGGGAATGAACACTGAAGCTTTCTTT

d_call: -
v_call: TRBV4-1
j_call: TRBJ1-1
clone_size: -
cdr3_aa: CASSQVMQAGTEAFF
cdr3_nt: TGCGCCAGCAGCCAAGTCATGCAGGCGGGCACTGAAGCTTTCTTT

d_call: -
v_call: TRBV19
j_call: TRBJ2-1
clone_size: -
cdr3_aa: CASSTGGRDNEQFF
cdr3_nt: TGTGCCAGTAGTACCGGAGGTAGGGACAATGAGCAGTTCTTC

d_call: -
v_call: TRBV2
j_call: TRBJ1-4
clone_size: -
cdr3_aa: CASAGPPAGNEKLFF
cdr3_nt: TGTGCCAGCGCCGGGCCCCCTGCGGGTAATGAAAAACTGTTTTTT

d_call: -
v_call: TRBV5-1
j_call: TRBJ2-1
clone_size: few
cdr3_aa: CASSSGENSYNEQFF
cdr3_nt: TGCGCCAGCAGTTCGGGAGAGAACTCCTACAATGAGCAGTTCTTC

d_call: -
v_call: TRBV28
j_call: TRBJ2-7
clone_size: -
cdr3_aa: CASSSPKGQSYEQYF
cdr3_nt: TGTGCCAGCAGTTCGCCGAAGGGACAAAGCTACGAGCAGTACTTC

d_call: -
v_call: TRBV2
j_call: TRBJ1-2
clone_size: -
cdr3_aa: CASSEGNYGYTF
cdr3_nt: TGTGCCAGCAGTGAGGGGAACTATGGCTACACCTTC

d_call: -
v_call: TRBV9
j_call: TRBJ2-7
clone_size: -
cdr3_aa: CASSTWDVPSEQYF
cdr3_nt: TGTGCCAGCAGCACCTGGGACGTCCCTAGTGAGCAGTACTTC

d_call: TRBD1
v_call: TRBV27
j_call: TRBJ1-2
clone_size: -
cdr3_aa: CASSLGRGRYGYTF
cdr3_nt: TGTGCCAGCAGTTTAGGCAGGGGGAGATATGGCTACACCTTC

d_call: -
v_call: TRBV29-1
j_call: TRBJ2-3
clone_size: once
cdr3_aa: CSVVQRPSTDTQYF
cdr3_nt: TGCAGCGTTGTACAGAGACCTAGCACAGATACGCAGTATTTT

d_call: -
v_call: TRBV4-3
j_call: TRBJ1-2
clone_size: -
cdr3_aa: CASSQDLGNGYTF
cdr3_nt: TGCGCCAGCAGCCAAGATCTTGGGAATGGCTACACCTTC

d_call: -
v_call: TRBV4-3
j_call: TRBJ2-1
clone_size: few
cdr3_aa: CASSQDWGFNEQFF
cdr3_nt: TGCGCCAGCAGCCAAGATTGGGGATTCAATGAGCAGTTCTTC

d_call: -
v_call: TRBV30
j_call: TRBJ1-2
clone_size: -
cdr3_aa: CAWSDYRVYTF
cdr3_nt: TGTGCCTGGAGTGATTATAGGGTCTACACCTTC

d_call: -
v_call: TRBV5-4
j_call: TRBJ2-2
clone_size: few
cdr3_aa: CASSLDGFAGELFF
cdr3_nt: TGTGCCAGCAGCTTGGACGGGTTCGCCGGGGAGCTGTTTTTT

d_call: -
v_call: TRBV6-5
j_call: TRBJ2-1
clone_size: -
cdr3_aa: CASSRYNEQFF
cdr3_nt: TGTGCCAGCAGCCGCTACAATGAGCAGTTCTTC